Listed here is a single T cell receptor beta chain. The target of this receptor is not known. No much larger clonotype is one base removed from it; base qualities were not supplied. The data are from a study of technical replicates of blood from a few donors (dated by TCRdb to 2015 to 2018). Library preparation employed the immunoSEQ multiplex PCR assay. The clones in this table, taken by TCRdb from immuneACCESS, are in-frame only. Not every clone is retained; where verified, under half of the shortfall comes from an unresolved V gene, and the cause of the rest is unknown. A total of some 70,000 clones appear in this sample, nearly 98% of them only once. Approximately 0.28% of the sample is held by the ten biggest clonotypes. Its CDR3 holds 17 amino acids, cysteine through phenylalanine. Kept here is only the CDR3 DNA, which spans 51 bases and is read in frame from base 1. Unmatched junction bases come to 5, with V trimmed by 1 base and J by 2 bases. CDR1 and CDR2 were assigned from the germline V gene as ENHRY and SYGVKD.

The specimen was T cells isolated from PBMCs. The V gene is TRBV10-3 and the J gene is TRBJ2-7, with 13 bases aligning to TRBD2. The TCR sequence derives from a human donor in good health. The nucleotide sequence is given as TGTGCCATCAGTGAGTTTCCCGGGACTAGCGGGGCCTACGAGCAGTACTTC. Translated, this is CAISEFPGTSGAYEQYF.